The sequence of this T cell receptor beta chain was determined in a study of metastatic and nonmetastatic thyroid tumors. In the study overall: Repertoires were compared across blood and tumor or nodule tissue from malignant and benign thyroid patients. Regarding the study as a whole: Compared with benign nodules, malignant thyroid tumors were reported to have significantly higher TCR beta diversity in both blood and tumor.

The sample holds many counts of this clone. What it recognizes is unknown. This CDR3 is also generated by other DNA sequences in the sample. Via MiXCR, TCRdb re-called the PCR reads. Seen here are 20,000 to 25,000 clones, roughly a sixth observed once, and the top ten hold about 10%. All patients were treatment-naive before thyroid surgery. This clonotype originated in a female donor with papillary thyroid cancer or a benign thyroid nodule (not recorded which). Some clones in this sample may be carry-over from other donors' samples. Material for sequencing was tumor tissue.

The DNA for the CDR3 is TGTGCCAGGAGACGGGAAGTAGATACGCAGTATTTT. Its protein is CARRREVDTQYF. The chain has TRBV6-1 and TRBJ2-3, with D possibly matching TRBD2 (5 bases). Trimming shortened V by 9 bases and J by 5 bases, and 12 bases separated the two germline ends. In germline, CDR1 is MNHNS, CDR2 SASEGT. CDR3 length equals 12 residues.